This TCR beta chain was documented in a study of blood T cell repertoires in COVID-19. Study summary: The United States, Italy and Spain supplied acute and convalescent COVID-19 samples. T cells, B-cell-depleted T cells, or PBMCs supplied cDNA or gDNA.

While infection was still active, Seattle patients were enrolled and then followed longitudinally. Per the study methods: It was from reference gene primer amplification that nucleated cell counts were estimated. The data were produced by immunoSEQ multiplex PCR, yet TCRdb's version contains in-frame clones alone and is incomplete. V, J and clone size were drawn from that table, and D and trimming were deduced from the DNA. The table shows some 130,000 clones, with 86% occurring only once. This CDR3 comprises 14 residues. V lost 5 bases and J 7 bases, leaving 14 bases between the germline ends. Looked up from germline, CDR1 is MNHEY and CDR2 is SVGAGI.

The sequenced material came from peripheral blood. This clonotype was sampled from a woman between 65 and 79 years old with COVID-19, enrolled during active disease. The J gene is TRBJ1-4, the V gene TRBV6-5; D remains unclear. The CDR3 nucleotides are TGTGCCAGCAGTCTTGGGTGGAGTCTTGAAAAACTGTTTTTT. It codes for CASSLGWSLEKLFF.